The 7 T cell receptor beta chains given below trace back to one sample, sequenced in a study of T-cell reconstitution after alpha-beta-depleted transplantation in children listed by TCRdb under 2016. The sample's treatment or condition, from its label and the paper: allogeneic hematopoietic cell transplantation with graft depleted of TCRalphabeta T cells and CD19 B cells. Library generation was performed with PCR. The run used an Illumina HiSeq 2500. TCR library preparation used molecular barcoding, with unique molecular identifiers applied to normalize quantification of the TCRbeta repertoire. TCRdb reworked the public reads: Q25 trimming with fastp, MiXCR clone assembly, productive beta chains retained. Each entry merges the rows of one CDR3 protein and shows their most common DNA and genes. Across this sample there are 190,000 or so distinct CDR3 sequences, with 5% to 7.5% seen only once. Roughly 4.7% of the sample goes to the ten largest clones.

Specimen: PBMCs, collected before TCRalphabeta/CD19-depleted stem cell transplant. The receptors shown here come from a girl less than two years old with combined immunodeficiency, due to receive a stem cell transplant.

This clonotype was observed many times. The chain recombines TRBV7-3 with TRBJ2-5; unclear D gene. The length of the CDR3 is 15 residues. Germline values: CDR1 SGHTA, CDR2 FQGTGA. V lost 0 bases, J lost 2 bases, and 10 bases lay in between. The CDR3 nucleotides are TGTGCCAGCAGCTTAACTGGTGTCAGACAAGAGACCCAGTACTTC. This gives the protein CASSLTGVRQETQYF. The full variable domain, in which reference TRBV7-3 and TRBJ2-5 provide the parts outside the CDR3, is GAGVSQTPSNKVTEKGKYVELRCDPISGHTALYWYRQSLGQGPEFLIYFQGTGAADDSGLPNDRFFAVRPEGSVSTLKIQRTERGDSAVYLCASSLTGVRQETQYFGPGTRLLVL.

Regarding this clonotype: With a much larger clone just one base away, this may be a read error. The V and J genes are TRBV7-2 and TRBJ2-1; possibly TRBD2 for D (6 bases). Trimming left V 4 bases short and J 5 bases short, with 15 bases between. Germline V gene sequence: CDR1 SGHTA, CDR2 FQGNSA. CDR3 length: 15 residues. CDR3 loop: CASSCTSFVNNEQFF. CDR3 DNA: TGTGCCAGCAGCTGCACTAGCTTCGTGAACAATGAGCAGTTCTTC.

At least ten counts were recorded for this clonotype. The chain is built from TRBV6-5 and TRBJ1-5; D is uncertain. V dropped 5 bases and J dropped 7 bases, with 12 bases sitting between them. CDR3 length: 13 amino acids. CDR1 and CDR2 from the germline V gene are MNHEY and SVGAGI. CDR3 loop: CASSTSRQQPQHF. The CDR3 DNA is TGTGCCAGCAGTACCTCACGTCAACAGCCCCAGCATTTT.

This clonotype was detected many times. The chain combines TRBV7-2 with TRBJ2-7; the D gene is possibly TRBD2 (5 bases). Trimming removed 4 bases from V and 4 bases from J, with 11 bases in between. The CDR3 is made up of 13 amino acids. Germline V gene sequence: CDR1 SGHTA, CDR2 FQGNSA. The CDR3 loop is CASSSGPGYEQYF. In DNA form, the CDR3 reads TGTGCCAGCAGCTCCGGGCCGGGGTACGAGCAGTACTTC. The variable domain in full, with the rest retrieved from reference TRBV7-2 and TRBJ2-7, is GAGVSQSPSNKVTEKGKDVELRCDPISGHTALYWYRQSLGQGLEFLIYFQGNSAPDKSGLPSDRFSAERTGGSVSTLTIQRTQQEDSAVYLCASSSGPGYEQYFGPGTRLTVT.

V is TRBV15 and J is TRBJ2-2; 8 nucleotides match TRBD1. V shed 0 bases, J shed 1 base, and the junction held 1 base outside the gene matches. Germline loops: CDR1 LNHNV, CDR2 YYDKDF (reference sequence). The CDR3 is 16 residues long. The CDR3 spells CATSREGQGNTGELFF. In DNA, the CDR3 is TGTGCCACCAGCAGAGAAGGACAGGGGAACACCGGGGAGCTGTTTTTT.

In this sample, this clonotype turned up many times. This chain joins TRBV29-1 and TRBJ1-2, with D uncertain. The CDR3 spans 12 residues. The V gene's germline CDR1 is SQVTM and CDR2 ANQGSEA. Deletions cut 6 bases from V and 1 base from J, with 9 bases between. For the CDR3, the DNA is TGCAGCGTCCTACAGAATAACTATGGCTACACCTTC. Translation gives CSVLQNNYGYTF.

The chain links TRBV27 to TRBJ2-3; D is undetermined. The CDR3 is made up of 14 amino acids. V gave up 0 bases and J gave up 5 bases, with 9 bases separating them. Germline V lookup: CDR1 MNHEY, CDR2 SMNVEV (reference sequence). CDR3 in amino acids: CASSLSISVDTQYF. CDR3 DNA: TGTGCCAGCAGTTTATCGATATCGGTAGATACGCAGTATTTT.